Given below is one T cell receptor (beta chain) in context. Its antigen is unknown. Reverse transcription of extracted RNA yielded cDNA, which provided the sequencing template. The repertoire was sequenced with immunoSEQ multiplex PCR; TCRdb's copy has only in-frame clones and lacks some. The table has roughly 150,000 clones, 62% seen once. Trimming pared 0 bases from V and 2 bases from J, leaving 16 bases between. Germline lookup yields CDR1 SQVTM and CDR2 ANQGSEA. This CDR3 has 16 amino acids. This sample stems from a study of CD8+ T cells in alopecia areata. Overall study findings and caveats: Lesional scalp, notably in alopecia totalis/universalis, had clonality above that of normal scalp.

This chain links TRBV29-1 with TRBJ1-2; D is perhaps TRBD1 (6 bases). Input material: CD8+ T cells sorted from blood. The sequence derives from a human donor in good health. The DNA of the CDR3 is TGCAGCGTTGAAGATCATTTGGGGGGGGCGAACTATGGCTACACCTTC. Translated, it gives CSVEDHLGGANYGYTF.